The present T cell receptor beta chain was sequenced within a study of T-cell reconstitution after alpha-beta-depleted transplantation in children. Unique molecular identifiers featured in how the TCRbeta library was prepared. Each CDR3 protein is one row after TCRdb ran MiXCR on the PCR reads. The repertoire holds about 610,000 distinct CDR3 sequences, with more than 9% as singletons. This clonotype was picked up a small number of times. Sequences were derived from PBMCs from the stem cell graft donor, sampled from the stem cell graft. The clonotype was recovered from a human donor who donated a stem cell graft to a child with acute myeloid leukemia.

CDR3 amino acids: CASSLSLRTIGGYF. CDR3 DNA sequence: TGTGCCAGCAGTTTATCGCTCCGGACTATCGGGGGGTATTTT. The rearrangement uses TRBV28 and TRBJ2-3; weak D call: TRBD2 (6 bases). Per the germline V gene, CDR1 is MDHEN and CDR2 is SYDVKM. Between the trimmed V and J ends, which lost 1 base and 14 bases, there was a span of 19 bases. The CDR3 runs 14 residues.